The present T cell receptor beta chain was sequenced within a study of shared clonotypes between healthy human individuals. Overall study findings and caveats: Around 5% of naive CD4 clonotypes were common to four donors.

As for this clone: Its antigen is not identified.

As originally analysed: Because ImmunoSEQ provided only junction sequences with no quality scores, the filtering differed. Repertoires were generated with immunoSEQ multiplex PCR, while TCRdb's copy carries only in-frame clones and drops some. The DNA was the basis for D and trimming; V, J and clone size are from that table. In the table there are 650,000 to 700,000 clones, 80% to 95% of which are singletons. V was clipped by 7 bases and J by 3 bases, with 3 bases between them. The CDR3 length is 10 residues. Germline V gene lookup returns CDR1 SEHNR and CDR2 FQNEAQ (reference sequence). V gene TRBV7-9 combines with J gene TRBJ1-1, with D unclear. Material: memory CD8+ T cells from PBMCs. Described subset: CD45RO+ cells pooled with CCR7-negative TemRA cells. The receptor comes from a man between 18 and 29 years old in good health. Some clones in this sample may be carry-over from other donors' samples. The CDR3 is CASKHTEAFF. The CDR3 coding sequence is TGTGCCAGCAAACACACTGAAGCTTTCTTT.